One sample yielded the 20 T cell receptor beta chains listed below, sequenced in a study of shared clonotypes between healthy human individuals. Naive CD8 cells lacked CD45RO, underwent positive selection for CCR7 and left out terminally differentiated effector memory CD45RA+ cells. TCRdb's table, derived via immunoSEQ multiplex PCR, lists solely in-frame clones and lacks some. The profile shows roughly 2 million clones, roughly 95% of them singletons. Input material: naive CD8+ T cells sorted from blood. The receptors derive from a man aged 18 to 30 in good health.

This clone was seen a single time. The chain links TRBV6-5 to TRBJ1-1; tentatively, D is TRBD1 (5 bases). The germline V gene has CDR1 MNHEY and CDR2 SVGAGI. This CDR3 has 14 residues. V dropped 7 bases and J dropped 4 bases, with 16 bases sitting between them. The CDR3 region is CASTHRGVGTEAFF. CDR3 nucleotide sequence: TGTGCCAGCACCCATCGGGGGGTCGGCACTGAAGCTTTCTTT.

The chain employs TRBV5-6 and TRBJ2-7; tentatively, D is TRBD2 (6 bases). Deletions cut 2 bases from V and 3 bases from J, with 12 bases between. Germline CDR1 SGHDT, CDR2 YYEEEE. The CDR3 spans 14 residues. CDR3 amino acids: CASSFEGLGYEQYF. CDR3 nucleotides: TGTGCCAGCAGCTTCGAGGGACTCGGCTACGAGCAGTACTTC.

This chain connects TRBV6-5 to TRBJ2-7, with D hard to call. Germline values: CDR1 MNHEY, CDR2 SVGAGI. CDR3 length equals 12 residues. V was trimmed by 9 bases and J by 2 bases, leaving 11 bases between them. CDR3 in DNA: TGTGCCAGTTCGGTGAGCCCCTACGAGCAGTACTTC. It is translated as CASSVSPYEQYF.

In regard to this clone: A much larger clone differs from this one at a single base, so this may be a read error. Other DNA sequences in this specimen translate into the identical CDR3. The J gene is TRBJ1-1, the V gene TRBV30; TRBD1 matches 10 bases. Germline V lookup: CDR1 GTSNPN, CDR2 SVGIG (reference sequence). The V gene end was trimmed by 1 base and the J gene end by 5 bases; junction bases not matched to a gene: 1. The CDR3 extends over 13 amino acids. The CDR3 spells CAWSADRGTEAFF. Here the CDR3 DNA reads TGTGCCTGGAGTGCGGACAGGGGGACTGAAGCTTTCTTT.

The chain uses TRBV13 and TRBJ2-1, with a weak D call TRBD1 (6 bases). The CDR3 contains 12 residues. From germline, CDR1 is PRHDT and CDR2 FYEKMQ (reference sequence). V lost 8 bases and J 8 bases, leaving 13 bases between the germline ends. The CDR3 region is CASAPGADEQFF. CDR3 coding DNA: TGTGCCAGCGCCCCAGGGGCCGATGAGCAGTTCTTC.

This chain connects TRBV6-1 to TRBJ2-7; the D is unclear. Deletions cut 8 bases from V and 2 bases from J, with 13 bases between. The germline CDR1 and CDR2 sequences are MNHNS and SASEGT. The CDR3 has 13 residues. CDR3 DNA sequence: TGTGCCAGCGGAACAGACCGGGCCTACGAGCAGTACTTC. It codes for CASGTDRAYEQYF.

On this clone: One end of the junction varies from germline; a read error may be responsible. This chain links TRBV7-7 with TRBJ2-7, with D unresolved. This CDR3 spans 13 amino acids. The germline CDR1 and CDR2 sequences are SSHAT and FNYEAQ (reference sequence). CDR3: CASSPAVGYEQYF. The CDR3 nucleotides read TGTGCTAGCAGCCCAGCAGTTGGGTACGAGCAGTACTTC.

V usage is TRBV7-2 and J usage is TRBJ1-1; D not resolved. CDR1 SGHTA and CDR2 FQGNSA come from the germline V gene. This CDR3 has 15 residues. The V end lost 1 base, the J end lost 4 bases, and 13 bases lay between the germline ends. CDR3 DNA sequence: TGTGCCAGCAGCTTAGAATTCGGGAAGGTCACTGAAGCTTTCTTT. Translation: CASSLEFGKVTEAFF.

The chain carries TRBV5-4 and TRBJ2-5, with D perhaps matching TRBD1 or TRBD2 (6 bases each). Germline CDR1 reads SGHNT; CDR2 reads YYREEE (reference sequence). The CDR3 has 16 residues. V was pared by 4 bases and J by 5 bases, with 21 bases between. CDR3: CASSPLLVGGEETQYF. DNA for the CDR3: TGTGCCAGCAGCCCTCTGTTGGTCGGGGGCGAGGAGACCCAGTACTTC.

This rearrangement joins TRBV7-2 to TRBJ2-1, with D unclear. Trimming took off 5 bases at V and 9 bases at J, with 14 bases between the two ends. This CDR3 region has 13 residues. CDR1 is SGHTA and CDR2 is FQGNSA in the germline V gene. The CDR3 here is CASSHSPFPEQFF. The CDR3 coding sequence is TGTGCCAGCAGCCACTCGCCTTTCCCTGAGCAGTTCTTC.

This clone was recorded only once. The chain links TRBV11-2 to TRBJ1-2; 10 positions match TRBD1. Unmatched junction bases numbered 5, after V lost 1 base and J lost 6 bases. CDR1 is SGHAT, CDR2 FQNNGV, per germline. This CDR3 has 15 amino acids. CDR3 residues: CASSLGPTGGDGYTF. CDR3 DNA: TGTGCCAGCAGCTTAGGGCCGACAGGGGGCGATGGCTACACCTTC.

DNA of the CDR3: TGCGCCAGCAGCTTCGGAGGGAGGGGTGAAGCTTTCTTT. Translation gives CASSFGGRGEAFF. The chain uses TRBV5-1 and TRBJ1-1; D might be TRBD1 (5 bases). CDR1 and CDR2 from the germline V gene are SGHRS and YFSETQ. The CDR3 contains 13 residues. Trimming removed 2 bases from V and 7 bases from J, with 12 bases in between.

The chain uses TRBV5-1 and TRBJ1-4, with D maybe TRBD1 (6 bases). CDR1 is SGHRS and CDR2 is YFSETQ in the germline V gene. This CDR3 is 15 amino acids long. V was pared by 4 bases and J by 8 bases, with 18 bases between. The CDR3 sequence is CASSPQNRDREKLFF. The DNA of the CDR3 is TGCGCCAGCAGCCCACAAAACAGGGATCGAGAAAAACTGTTTTTT.

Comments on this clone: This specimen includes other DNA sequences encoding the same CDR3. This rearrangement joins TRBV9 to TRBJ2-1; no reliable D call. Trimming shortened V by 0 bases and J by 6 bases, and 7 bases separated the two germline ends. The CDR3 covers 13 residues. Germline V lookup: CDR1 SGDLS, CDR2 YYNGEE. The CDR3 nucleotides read TGTGCCAGCAGCGTAGTGCCTTCCAATGAGCAGTTCTTC. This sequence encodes CASSVVPSNEQFF.

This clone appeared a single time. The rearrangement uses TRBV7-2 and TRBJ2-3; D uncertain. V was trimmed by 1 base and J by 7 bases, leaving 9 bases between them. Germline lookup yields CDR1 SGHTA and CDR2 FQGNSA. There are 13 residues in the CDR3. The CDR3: CASSLDVSNTQYF. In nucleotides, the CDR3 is TGTGCCAGCAGCTTAGATGTATCTAATACGCAGTATTTT.

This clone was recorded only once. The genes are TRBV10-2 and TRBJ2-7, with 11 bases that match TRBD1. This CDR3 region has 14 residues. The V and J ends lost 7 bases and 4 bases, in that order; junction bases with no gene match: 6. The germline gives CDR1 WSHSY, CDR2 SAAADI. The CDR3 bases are TGCGCCAGCACTTTGGGACAGGGGGTTTACGAGCAGTACTTC. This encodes CASTLGQGVYEQYF.

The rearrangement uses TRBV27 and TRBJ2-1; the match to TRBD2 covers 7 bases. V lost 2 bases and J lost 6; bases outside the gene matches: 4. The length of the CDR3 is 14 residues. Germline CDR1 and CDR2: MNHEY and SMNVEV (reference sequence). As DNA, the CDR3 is TGTGCCAGCAGTTTAGCGGGAGTTGTCAATGAGCAGTTCTTC. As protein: CASSLAGVVNEQFF.

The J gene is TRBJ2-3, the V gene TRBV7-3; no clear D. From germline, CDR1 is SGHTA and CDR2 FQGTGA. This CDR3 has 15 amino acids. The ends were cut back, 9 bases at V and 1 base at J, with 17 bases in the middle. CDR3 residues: CASSLQWSGTDTQYF. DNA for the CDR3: TGTGCCAGTTCCCTCCAGTGGAGTGGCACAGATACGCAGTATTTT. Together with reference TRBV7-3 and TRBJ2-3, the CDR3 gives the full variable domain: GAGVSQTPSNKVTEKGKYVELRCDPISGHTALYWYRQSLGQGPEFLIYFQGTGAADDSGLPNDRFFAVRPEGSVSTLKIQRTERGDSAVYLCASSLQWSGTDTQYFGPGTRLTVL.

In DNA form, the CDR3 reads TGTGCCAGCAGTGATTGGACAGGGAATCAGCCCCAGCATTTT. This gives the protein CASSDWTGNQPQHF. This chain links TRBV6-1 with TRBJ1-5, with 8 nucleotides matching TRBD1. V lost 3 bases and J lost 4; bases outside the gene matches: 2. The length of the CDR3 is 14 residues. CDR1 MNHNS and CDR2 SASEGT come from the germline V gene.

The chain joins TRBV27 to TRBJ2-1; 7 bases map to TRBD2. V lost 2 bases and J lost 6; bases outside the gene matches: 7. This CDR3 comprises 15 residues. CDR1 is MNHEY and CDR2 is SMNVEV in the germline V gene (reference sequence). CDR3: CASSLGGSPRNEQFF. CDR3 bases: TGTGCCAGCAGTTTAGGCGGGAGTCCCCGCAATGAGCAGTTCTTC.